The clone carrying this T cell receptor beta chain was counted many times. Its target is not known. It was considered stable Graves' hyperthyroidism when ophthalmopathy did not progress within 18 months. Criteria for exclusion of patients were uncontrolled infection, other autoimmune disease, pregnancy or lactation. The sample belongs to a study of T cells in Graves' hyperthyroidism and ophthalmopathy. Researchers took RNA transcripts and amplified the TCR beta CDR3 regions from them. The HTBI primer set drove a first-round RT-PCR of the TCR CDR3. TCRdb re-derived calls from the multiplex PCR reads in MiXCR, one entry per CDR3 protein. The sample contains about 46,000 distinct CDR3 sequences, about 52% of which appear only once. General study points: Ophthalmopathy cases were set apart from stable hyperthyroidism by a 13 V-J model.

Per germline, CDR1 DFQATT and CDR2 SNEGSKA (reference sequence). V shed 6 bases, J shed 7 bases, and the junction held 16 bases outside the gene matches. The CDR3 runs 15 residues. The TCR was taken from a woman aged 45-65 years with Graves' hyperthyroidism. The chain employs TRBV20-1 and TRBJ2-3; 7 bases are a match to TRBD2. The specimen sequenced was peripheral blood or thyroid tissue (not recorded which). The DNA of the CDR3 is TGCAGTGCCGAAAGGGCTAGCGGAAATCGTAATACGCAGTATTTT. Amino acids: CSAERASGNRNTQYF.